This T cell receptor beta chain was captured in a study of blood T cells in healthy people across ages. CDR1 and CDR2 (germline): MGHRA, YSYEKL. CDR3 size: 16 residues. A second PCR of 7 to 11 cycles used a sample-barcoded 5' primer and a J-beta primer mix. TCRdb reprocessed the 5' RACE reads via MiXCR and lists one record per CDR3 protein. This table has 1.5 million to 1.8 million distinct CDR3 sequences, around 40% appearing once. The receptor was isolated from a woman under 30 in good health. The sequenced material came from blood. The V gene is TRBV4-1, the J gene TRBJ2-1, with 9 nucleotides matching TRBD1. The DNA end favors TRBJ2-7, so the J call may be wrong. The CDR3 nucleotides read TGCGCCAGCAGCCAGGAGCTGGGGACAGGGCCCTACGAGCAGTACTTC. It translates to CASSQELGTGPYEQYF.